This T cell receptor (beta chain) was recovered during a study of T cells in Graves' hyperthyroidism and ophthalmopathy. Study information: Any treatment followed the collection of peripheral blood at initial diagnosis. Overall study findings and caveats: Most thyroid-expanded clonotypes above 0.001 were also found in blood.

Amplification of TCR beta CDR3 regions used RNA as the template. TCR CDR3 underwent first-round RT-PCR with the HTBI primer set. TCRdb fed the multiplex PCR reads into MiXCR, producing one record per CDR3 protein. This table holds 500,000 to 750,000 distinct CDR3 sequences, 15% to 19% found once. This clonotype was seen more than once but under ten times. What it binds is unknown. A much larger clone differs from this one at a single base, so this may be a read error. CDR3 length: 14 residues. V gave up 5 bases and J gave up 3 bases; unmatched junction bases: 6. The germline CDR1 and CDR2 sequences are MNHEY and SVGEGT.

The V call is TRBV6-2 or TRBV6-3, the J call TRBJ1-1, with 7 nucleotides matching TRBD1. This clonotype originated in a young woman with Graves' hyperthyroidism. The sequencing sample was made of blood. In nucleotides, the CDR3 is TGTGCCAGCAGTCGACAGGGTGAGGACACTGAAGCTTTCTTT. This codes for CASSRQGEDTEAFF.